The 13 T cell receptor beta chains given below trace back to one sample, sequenced in a study of T cell repertoires in cytomegalovirus infection. From the reads, TCRdb called clonotypes with MiXCR, one entry per CDR3 protein. The data contain 150,000 or so distinct CDR3 sequences, about 15% of them singletons. The sequenced sample consisted of CD8+ T cells from PBMCs. The receptors stem from a human donor in good health (CMV status not recorded). Some clones in this sample may be carry-over from other donors' samples.

The chain is built from TRBV28 and TRBJ2-7; D remains ambiguous. Trimming took 2 bases from V and 5 from J, leaving 13 bases between them. The germline V gene encodes CDR1 MDHEN and CDR2 SYDVKM. The length of the CDR3 is 14 residues. DNA for the CDR3: TGTGCCAGCAGTTTAGGGTCGCGGCGCGACGAGCAGTACTTC. Amino acids: CASSLGSRRDEQYF.

This clonotype was seen a few times. The chain's CDR3 is CASSPPRGSGANVLTF. In DNA form, the CDR3 reads TGTGCCAGCAGCCCCCCGCGGGGCTCTGGGGCCAACGTCCTGACTTTC. The chain has TRBV7-9 and TRBJ2-6; D is perhaps TRBD2 (6 bases). The V gene's germline CDR1 is SEHNR and CDR2 FQNEAQ (reference sequence). V lost 5 bases and J lost 0, with 11 bases in between. This CDR3 contains 16 residues.

The chain couples TRBV2 to TRBJ2-1; D unresolved. The germline V gene has CDR1 SNHLY and CDR2 FYNNEI. The CDR3 consists of 15 residues. Trimming took 2 bases from V and 8 from J, leaving 16 bases between them. CDR3: CASSEKLILPYEQFF. The CDR3 DNA sequence: TGTGCCAGCAGTGAAAAGCTCATCCTTCCCTATGAGCAGTTCTTC.

This clonotype was observed a few times. J is TRBJ2-3 and V is TRBV2, with 14 bases fitting TRBD2. The CDR3 contains 15 residues. The V gene end was trimmed by 7 bases and the J gene end by 10 bases; junction bases not matched to a gene: 10. The V gene's germline CDR1 is SNHLY and CDR2 FYNNEI. The CDR3, as DNA: TGTGCCAGCAATGGACTAGCGGGGGGAGACTCTGCGCAGTATTTT. Its protein product is CASNGLAGGDSAQYF.

Only a few counts were recorded for this clonotype. The rearrangement joins TRBV7-3 to TRBJ2-2; TRBD2 aligns across 8 bases. The CDR3 totals 13 residues. The V gene's germline CDR1 is SGHTA and CDR2 FQGTGA. The J segment lost 8 bases and the V segment lost 4 bases, leaving 3 bases of the junction unmatched. The CDR3 DNA reads as TGTGCCAGCAGCTCCCAGCGGGGGGGGGAGCTGTTTTTT. Translated, it gives CASSSQRGGELFF.

Ten or more counts support this clonotype. V and J are TRBV7-6 and TRBJ1-5; perhaps TRBD1 as D (6 bases). The CDR3 extends over 15 amino acids. Trimming cost V 2 bases and J 6 bases, with 14 bases left between them. CDR1 SGHVS and CDR2 FNYEAQ come from the germline V gene. The CDR3 is CASSLTRGASQPQHF. As DNA, the CDR3 is TGTGCCAGCAGCTTAACGAGGGGGGCAAGTCAGCCCCAGCATTTT.

This clonotype was counted ten times or more. V usage is TRBV7-8 and J usage is TRBJ2-7, with 9 bases fitting TRBD1. After removal of 7 bases from V and 5 bases from J, the junction contained 18 bases not matched to a gene. This CDR3 has 17 residues. The germline gives CDR1 SGHVS, CDR2 FQNEAQ. The CDR3 here is CASNNEGQGGLRDEQYF. The CDR3 DNA reads as TGTGCCAGCAACAACGAGGGACAGGGAGGACTCCGCGACGAGCAGTACTTC.

This clonotype was observed a handful of times. The chain recombines TRBV4-3 with TRBJ2-1; no firm D call. Trimming pared 1 base from V and 10 bases from J, leaving 5 bases between. This CDR3 contains 11 residues. Per the germline V gene, CDR1 is LGHNA and CDR2 is YSLEER. CDR3 loop: CASSQGLEQFF. For the CDR3, the DNA is TGCGCCAGCAGCCAAGGTCTAGAGCAGTTCTTC.

This clonotype was counted a few times. CDR3 in amino acids: CATSDPQQGARRYEQYF. DNA of the CDR3: TGTGCCACCAGTGATCCGCAACAGGGGGCGCGGCGCTACGAGCAGTACTTC. The J gene is TRBJ2-7, the V gene TRBV24-1, with 9 bases identical to TRBD1. Germline assignment: CDR1 KGHDR and CDR2 SFDVKD. J was trimmed by 3 bases and V by 3 bases; bases with no gene match: 11. The CDR3 is made up of 17 amino acids.

This clonotype was found a few times. The chain recombines TRBV29-1 with TRBJ2-2, with 9 bases that match TRBD1. The CDR3 runs to 15 residues. The germline CDR1 and CDR2 sequences are SQVTM and ANQGSEA. The trim removed 6 bases at V and 5 bases at J, leaving 10 bases unmatched. This CDR3 is CSVRTTGGATGELFF. The CDR3 DNA follows: TGCAGCGTACGCACCACAGGGGGCGCGACCGGGGAGCTGTTTTTT.

This clonotype was counted a few times. This chain links TRBV6-2 or TRBV6-3 with TRBJ2-1; the match to TRBD2 covers 12 bases. CDR3 length equals 16 residues. The germline CDR1 and CDR2 sequences are MNHEY and SVGEGT. V lost 2 bases, J lost 7 bases, and 6 bases stayed unmatched. This CDR3 reads CASSYGTSGLGNEQFF. As DNA, the CDR3 is TGTGCCAGCAGTTACGGGACTAGCGGGCTGGGGAATGAGCAGTTCTTC.

V is TRBV6-2 or TRBV6-3 and J is TRBJ1-2, with TRBD1 identical over 9 bases. With V trimmed by 6 bases and J by 6 bases, 2 bases remained unmatched. The germline V gene encodes CDR1 MNHEY and CDR2 SVGEGT. The CDR3 is made up of 12 amino acids. The CDR3 sequence is CASSWTGDGYTF. The CDR3 region has the DNA TGTGCCAGCAGCTGGACAGGGGATGGCTACACCTTC.

The V call is TRBV27, the J call TRBJ2-7; no reliable D call. Germline loops: CDR1 MNHEY, CDR2 SMNVEV (reference sequence). The length of the CDR3 is 15 residues. Trimming stripped 5 bases from V and 2 bases from J, with 16 bases between. The CDR3 DNA sequence: TGTGCCAGCAGTCCCACGAAGTCAGCCCCCTACGAGCAGTACTTC. Amino acids: CASSPTKSAPYEQYF.